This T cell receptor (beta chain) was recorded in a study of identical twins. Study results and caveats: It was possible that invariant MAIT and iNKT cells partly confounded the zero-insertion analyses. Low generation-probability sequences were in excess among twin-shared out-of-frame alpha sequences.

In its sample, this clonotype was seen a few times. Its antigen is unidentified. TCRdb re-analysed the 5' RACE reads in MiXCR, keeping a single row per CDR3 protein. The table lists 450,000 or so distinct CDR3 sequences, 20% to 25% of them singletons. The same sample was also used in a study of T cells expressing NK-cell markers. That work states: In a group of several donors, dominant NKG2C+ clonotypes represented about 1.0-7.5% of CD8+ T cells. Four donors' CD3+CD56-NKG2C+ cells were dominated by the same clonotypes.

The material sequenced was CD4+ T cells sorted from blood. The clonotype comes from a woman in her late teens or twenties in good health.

This CDR3 is CASSLNRGGSGWVNSPLHF. The CDR3, as DNA: TGTGCCAGCAGCCTCAACCGGGGAGGCTCCGGTTGGGTTAATTCACCCCTCCACTTT. The chain employs TRBV11-2 and TRBJ1-6; D gene uncertain. This CDR3 is 19 amino acids long. Per germline, CDR1 SGHAT and CDR2 FQNNGV. The V gene lost 5 bases and the J gene lost 6 bases, with 26 bases spanning the gap.